This TCR beta chain was identified during a study of vaccination effects on CD4 cells after COVID-19. With respect to this clone: No antigen is known for it.

Sequencing was performed with immunoSEQ multiplex PCR; in TCRdb, only in-frame clones are kept and a portion is missing. This table has over 65,000 clones, roughly three quarters appearing once. Around day 10 of culture, CD4+ T cells were separated out. Negative nucleocapsid antibody tests before and after vaccination confirmed no previous SARS-CoV-2 infection. Cultures received IL-2 medium that replaced half the medium on days 3 and 7. Study-wide results and limits: Researchers reported few convalescent patients and no early post-infection timepoints in the study.

The CDR3 runs 13 residues. Trimming cost V 1 base and J 4 bases, with 5 bases left between them. The germline CDR1 and CDR2 sequences are SNHLY and FYNNEI. The rearrangement links TRBV2 to TRBJ1-5; D is perhaps TRBD1 (5 bases). The clonotype originates from a human donor who received a COVID-19 vaccine. The sample in question was CD4+ T cells from PBMCs cultured without peptide, obtained before COVID-19 vaccination. The CDR3 is CASSEDRNQPQHF. In nucleotides, the CDR3 is TGTGCCAGCAGTGAAGACAGGAATCAGCCCCAGCATTTT.